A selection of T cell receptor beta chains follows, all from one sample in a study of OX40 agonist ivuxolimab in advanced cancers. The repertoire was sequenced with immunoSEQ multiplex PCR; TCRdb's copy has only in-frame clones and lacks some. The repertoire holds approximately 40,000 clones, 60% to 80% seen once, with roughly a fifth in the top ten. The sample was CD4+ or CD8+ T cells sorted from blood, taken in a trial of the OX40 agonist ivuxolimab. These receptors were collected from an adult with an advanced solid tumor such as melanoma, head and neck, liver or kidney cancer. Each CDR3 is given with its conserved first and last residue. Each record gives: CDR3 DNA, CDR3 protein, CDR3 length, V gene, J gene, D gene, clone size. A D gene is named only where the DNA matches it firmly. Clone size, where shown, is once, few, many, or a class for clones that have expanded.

cdr3_nt: TGTGCCAGCAGCCTAGAGGTTACTCAGCCCCAGCATTTT; cdr3_aa: CASSLEVTQPQHF; cdr3_length: 13; v_call: TRBV11-2; j_call: TRBJ1-5; d_call: -; clone_size: -
cdr3_nt: TGTGCCAGCAGCGCGACTAGCGGGGTCCCACATGAGCAGTTCTTC; cdr3_aa: CASSATSGVPHEQFF; cdr3_length: 15; v_call: TRBV7-9; j_call: TRBJ2-1; d_call: TRBD2; clone_size: once
cdr3_nt: TGTGCCAGCAGTCCCGAAGAGGGGAGGGTGTACGAGCAGTACTTC; cdr3_aa: CASSPEEGRVYEQYF; cdr3_length: 15; v_call: TRBV6-5; j_call: TRBJ2-7; d_call: TRBD2; clone_size: -
cdr3_nt: TGCGCCAGCAGCTTGGGACCCGGGGGGGACAATGAGCAGTTCTTC; cdr3_aa: CASSLGPGGDNEQFF; cdr3_length: 15; v_call: TRBV5-1; j_call: TRBJ2-1; d_call: TRBD2; clone_size: -
cdr3_nt: TGTGCCATCCCCTACCCAGCAGGTGCGGAGCAGTACTTC; cdr3_aa: CAIPYPAGAEQYF; cdr3_length: 13; v_call: TRBV10-3; j_call: TRBJ2-7; d_call: -; clone_size: -
cdr3_nt: TGTGCCAGCAGCCAAGTTGAAGGAGCTTATCAGCCCCAGCATTTT; cdr3_aa: CASSQVEGAYQPQHF; cdr3_length: 15; v_call: TRBV4-1; j_call: TRBJ1-5; d_call: -; clone_size: once
cdr3_nt: TGTGCCATCAGTGGGGGATGGGCTCCGAGTAAGGACAATGAGCAGTTCTTC; cdr3_aa: CAISGGWAPSKDNEQFF; cdr3_length: 17; v_call: TRBV10-3; j_call: TRBJ2-1; d_call: -; clone_size: -
cdr3_nt: TGTGCCAGCACCCCCGGGGGGGGTGAGCAGTTCTTC; cdr3_aa: CASTPGGGEQFF; cdr3_length: 12; v_call: TRBV7-9; j_call: TRBJ2-1; d_call: TRBD2; clone_size: -
cdr3_nt: TGTGCCTGGAGTGTGGCAGATAATCAGCCCCAGCATTTT; cdr3_aa: CAWSVADNQPQHF; cdr3_length: 13; v_call: TRBV30; j_call: TRBJ1-5; d_call: -; clone_size: -
cdr3_nt: TGTGCCAGCAGCTTGGGGAAATCGGGACTCTACACCGGGGAGCTGTTTTTT; cdr3_aa: CASSLGKSGLYTGELFF; cdr3_length: 17; v_call: TRBV11-1; j_call: TRBJ2-2; d_call: -; clone_size: -
cdr3_nt: TGTGCCAGCAGTTATATTGGGGGAGCCGGGGAGCTGTTTTTT; cdr3_aa: CASSYIGGAGELFF; cdr3_length: 14; v_call: TRBV6-1; j_call: TRBJ2-2; d_call: -; clone_size: -
cdr3_nt: TGCGCCAGCAGCCAAGCTCCTAGCGGCCTCCAAGAGACCCAGTACTTC; cdr3_aa: CASSQAPSGLQETQYF; cdr3_length: 16; v_call: TRBV4-1; j_call: TRBJ2-5; d_call: TRBD2; clone_size: -
cdr3_nt: TGTGCCAGCAGCGCAACAGGGGGCTATGGCTACACCTTC; cdr3_aa: CASSATGGYGYTF; cdr3_length: 13; v_call: TRBV11-2; j_call: TRBJ1-2; d_call: TRBD1; clone_size: -
cdr3_nt: TGTGCCAGCAGTGAAGGAACGGTCTACAATGAGCAGTTCTTC; cdr3_aa: CASSEGTVYNEQFF; cdr3_length: 14; v_call: TRBV6-1; j_call: TRBJ2-1; d_call: -; clone_size: -
cdr3_nt: TGTGCCAGCTTGGCAGACTACTACGAGCAGTACTTC; cdr3_aa: CASLADYYEQYF; cdr3_length: 12; v_call: TRBV6-5; j_call: TRBJ2-7; d_call: -; clone_size: -
cdr3_nt: TGTGCCAGCAGTCCGACAGGACAAGAGACCCAGTACTTC; cdr3_aa: CASSPTGQETQYF; cdr3_length: 13; v_call: TRBV6-5; j_call: TRBJ2-5; d_call: -; clone_size: few